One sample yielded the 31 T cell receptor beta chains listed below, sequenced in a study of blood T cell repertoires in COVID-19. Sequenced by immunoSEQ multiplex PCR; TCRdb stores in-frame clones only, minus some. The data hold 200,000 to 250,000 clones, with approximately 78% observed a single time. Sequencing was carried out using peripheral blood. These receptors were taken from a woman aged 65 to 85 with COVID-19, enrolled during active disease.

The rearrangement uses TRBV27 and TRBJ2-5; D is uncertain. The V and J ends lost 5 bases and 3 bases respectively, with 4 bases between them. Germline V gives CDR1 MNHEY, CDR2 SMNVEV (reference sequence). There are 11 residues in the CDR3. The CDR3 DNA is TGTGCCAGCAGTAGCAAAGAGACCCAGTACTTC. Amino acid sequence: CASSSKETQYF.

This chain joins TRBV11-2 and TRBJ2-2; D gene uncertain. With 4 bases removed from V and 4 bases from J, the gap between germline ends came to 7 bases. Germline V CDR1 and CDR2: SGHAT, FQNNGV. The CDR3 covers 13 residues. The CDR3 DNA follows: TGTGCCAGCAGCTCTGCACTCACCGGGGAGCTGTTTTTT. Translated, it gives CASSSALTGELFF.

CDR3 nucleotides: TGTGCCAGCTCACGCATAGTGAAAGATACGCAGTATTTT. This gives the protein CASSRIVKDTQYF. The V gene is TRBV18, the J gene TRBJ2-3, with D hard to call. Trimming pared 4 bases from V and 5 bases from J, leaving 10 bases between. This CDR3 has 13 amino acids. Germline V lookup: CDR1 KGHSH, CDR2 LQKENI.

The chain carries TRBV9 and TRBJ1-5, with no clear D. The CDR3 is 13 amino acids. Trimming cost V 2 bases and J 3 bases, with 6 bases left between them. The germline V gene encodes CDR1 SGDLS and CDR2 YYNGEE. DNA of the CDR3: TGTGCCAGCAGCGTCTTGTCCAATCAGCCCCAGCATTTT. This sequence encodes CASSVLSNQPQHF.

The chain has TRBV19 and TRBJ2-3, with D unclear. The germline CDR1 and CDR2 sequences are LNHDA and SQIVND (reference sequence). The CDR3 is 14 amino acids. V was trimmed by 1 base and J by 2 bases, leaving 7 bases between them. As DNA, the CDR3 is TGTGCCAGTAGTATAGCTTCAGACACAGATACGCAGTATTTT. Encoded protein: CASSIASDTDTQYF.

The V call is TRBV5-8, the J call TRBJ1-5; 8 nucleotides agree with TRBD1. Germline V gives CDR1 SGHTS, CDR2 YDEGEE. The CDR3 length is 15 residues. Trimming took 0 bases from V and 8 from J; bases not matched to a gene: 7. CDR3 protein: CASSLEGTGPEPQHF. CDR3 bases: TGTGCCAGCAGCTTGGAAGGGACAGGCCCGGAGCCCCAGCATTTT.

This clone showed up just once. In DNA form, the CDR3 reads TGCAGCGTTCGAAAGCCTCCCGGGATCACCGGGGAGCTGTTTTTT. It is translated as CSVRKPPGITGELFF. The V and J genes are TRBV29-1 and TRBJ2-2; weak D call: TRBD2 (5 bases). Per germline, CDR1 SQVTM and CDR2 ANQGSEA. This CDR3 region has 15 residues. V was shortened by 5 bases and J by 4 bases, with 17 bases between the two germline ends.

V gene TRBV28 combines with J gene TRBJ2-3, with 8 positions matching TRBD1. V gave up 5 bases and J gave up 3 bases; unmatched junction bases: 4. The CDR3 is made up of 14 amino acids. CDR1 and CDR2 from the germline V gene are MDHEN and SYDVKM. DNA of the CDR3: TGTGCCAGCAGTCCCCGGACAGGGACAGATACGCAGTATTTT. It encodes CASSPRTGTDTQYF.

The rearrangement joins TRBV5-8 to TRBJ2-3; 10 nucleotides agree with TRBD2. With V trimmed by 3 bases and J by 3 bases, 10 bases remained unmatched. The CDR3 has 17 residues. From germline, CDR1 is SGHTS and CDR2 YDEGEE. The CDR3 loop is CASSSGVAGGETDTQYF. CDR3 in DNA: TGTGCCAGCAGCTCCGGAGTAGCGGGAGGAGAAACAGATACGCAGTATTTT. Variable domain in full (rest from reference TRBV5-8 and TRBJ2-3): EAGVTQSPTHLIKTRGQQATLRCSPISGHTSVYWYQQALGLGLQFLLWYDEGEERNRGNFPPRFSGRQFPNYSSELNVNALELEDSALYLCASSSGVAGGETDTQYFGPGTRLTVL.

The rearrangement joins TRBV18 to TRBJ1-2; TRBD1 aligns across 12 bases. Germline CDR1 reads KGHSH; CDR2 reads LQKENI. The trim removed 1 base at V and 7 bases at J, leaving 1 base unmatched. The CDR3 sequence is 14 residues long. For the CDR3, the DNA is TGTGCCAGCTCACCACAGGGACAGGGGGCTGGCTACACCTTC. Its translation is CASSPQGQGAGYTF.

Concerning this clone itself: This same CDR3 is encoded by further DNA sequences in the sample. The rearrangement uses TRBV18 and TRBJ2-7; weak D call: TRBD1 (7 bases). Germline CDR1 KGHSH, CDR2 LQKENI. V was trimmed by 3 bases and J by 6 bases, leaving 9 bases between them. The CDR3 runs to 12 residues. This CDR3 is CASSPQGGEQYF. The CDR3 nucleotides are TGTGCCAGCTCACCTCAGGGGGGCGAGCAGTACTTC.

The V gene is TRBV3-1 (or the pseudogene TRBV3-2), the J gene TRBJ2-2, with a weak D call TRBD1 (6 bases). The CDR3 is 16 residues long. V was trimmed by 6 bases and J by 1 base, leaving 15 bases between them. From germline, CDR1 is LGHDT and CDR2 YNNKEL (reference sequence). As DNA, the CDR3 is TGTGCCAGCAGTCAGGCCTGGGGGCGGAACACCGGGGAGCTGTTTTTT. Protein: CASSQAWGRNTGELFF.

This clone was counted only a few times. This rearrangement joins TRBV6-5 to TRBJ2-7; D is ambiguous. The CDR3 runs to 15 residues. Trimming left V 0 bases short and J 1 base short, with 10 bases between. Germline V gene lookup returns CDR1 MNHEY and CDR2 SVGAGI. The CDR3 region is CASSYSAGRSYEQYF. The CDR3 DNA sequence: TGTGCCAGCAGTTACTCGGCAGGCCGATCCTACGAGCAGTACTTC.

The CDR3 nucleotides are TGTGCCAGCAGTGAGGAGGGGTCCCCAGATACGCAGTATTTT. Translated, it gives CASSEEGSPDTQYF. V usage is TRBV2 and J usage is TRBJ2-3; D possibly corresponds to TRBD2 (6 bases). The CDR3 runs to 14 residues. The V gene lost 3 bases and the J gene lost 4 bases, with 11 bases spanning the gap. Germline CDR1 SNHLY, CDR2 FYNNEI. The full variable domain, in which reference TRBV2 and TRBJ2-3 provide the parts outside the CDR3, is EPEVTQTPSHQVTQMGQEVILRCVPISNHLYFYWYRQILGQKVEFLVSFYNNEISEKSEIFDDQFSVERPDGSNFTLKIRSTKLEDSAMYFCASSEEGSPDTQYFGPGTRLTVL.

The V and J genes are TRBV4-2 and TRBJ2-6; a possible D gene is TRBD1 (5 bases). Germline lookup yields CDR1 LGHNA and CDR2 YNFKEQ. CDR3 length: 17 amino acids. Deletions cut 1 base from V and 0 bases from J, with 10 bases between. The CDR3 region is CASSQGTILSGANVLTF. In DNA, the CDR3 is TGTGCCAGCAGCCAAGGGACAATTCTCTCTGGGGCCAACGTCCTGACTTTC.

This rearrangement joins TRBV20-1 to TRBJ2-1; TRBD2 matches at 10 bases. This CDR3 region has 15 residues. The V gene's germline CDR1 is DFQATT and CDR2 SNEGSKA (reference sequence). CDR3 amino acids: CSPSEGLAGESEQFF. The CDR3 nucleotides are TGCAGCCCTAGTGAGGGGCTAGCGGGAGAGAGTGAGCAGTTCTTC.

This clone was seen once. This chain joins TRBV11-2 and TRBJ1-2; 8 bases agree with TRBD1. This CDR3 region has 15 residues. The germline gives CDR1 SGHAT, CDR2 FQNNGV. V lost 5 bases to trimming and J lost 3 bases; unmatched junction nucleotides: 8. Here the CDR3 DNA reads TGTGCCAGCAGCCGAGCTGGACAGGGATACTATGGCTACACCTTC. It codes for CASSRAGQGYYGYTF.

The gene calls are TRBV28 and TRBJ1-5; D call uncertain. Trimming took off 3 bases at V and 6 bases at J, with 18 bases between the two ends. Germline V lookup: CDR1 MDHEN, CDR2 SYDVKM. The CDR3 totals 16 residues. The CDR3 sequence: CASSFFRTQGGQPQHF. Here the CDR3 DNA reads TGTGCCAGCAGTTTCTTTCGGACCCAAGGAGGTCAGCCCCAGCATTTT.

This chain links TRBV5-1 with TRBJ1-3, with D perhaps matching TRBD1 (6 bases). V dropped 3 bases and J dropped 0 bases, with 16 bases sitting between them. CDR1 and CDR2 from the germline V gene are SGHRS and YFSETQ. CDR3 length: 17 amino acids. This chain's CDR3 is CASSWGRGLDSGNTIYF. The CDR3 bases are TGCGCCAGCAGCTGGGGCAGGGGCCTTGACTCTGGAAACACCATATATTTT.

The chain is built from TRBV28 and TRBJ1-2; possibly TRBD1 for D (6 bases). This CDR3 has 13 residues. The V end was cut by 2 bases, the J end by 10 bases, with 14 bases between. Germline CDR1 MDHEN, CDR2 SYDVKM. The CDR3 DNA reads TGTGCCAGCAGTTTAAAGGCACAGGGTGTCTACACCTTC. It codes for CASSLKAQGVYTF.

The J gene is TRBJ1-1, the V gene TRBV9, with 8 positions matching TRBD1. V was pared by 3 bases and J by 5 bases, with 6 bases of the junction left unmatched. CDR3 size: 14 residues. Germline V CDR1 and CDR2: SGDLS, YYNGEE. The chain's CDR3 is CASSAQGVGTEAFF. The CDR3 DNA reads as TGTGCCAGCAGCGCACAGGGGGTAGGGACTGAAGCTTTCTTT.

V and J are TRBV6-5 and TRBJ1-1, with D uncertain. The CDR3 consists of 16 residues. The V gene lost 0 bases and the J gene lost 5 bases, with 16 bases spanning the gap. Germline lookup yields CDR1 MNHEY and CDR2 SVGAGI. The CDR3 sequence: CASSYSFLGSVTEAFF. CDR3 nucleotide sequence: TGTGCCAGCAGTTACTCGTTTCTGGGGAGCGTAACTGAAGCTTTCTTT.

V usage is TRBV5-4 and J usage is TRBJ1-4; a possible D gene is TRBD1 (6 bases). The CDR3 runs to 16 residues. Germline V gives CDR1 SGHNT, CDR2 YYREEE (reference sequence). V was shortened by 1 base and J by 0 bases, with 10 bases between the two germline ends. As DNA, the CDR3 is TGTGCCAGCAGCTTGCAGGGGCCAACAACTAATGAAAAACTGTTTTTT. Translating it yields CASSLQGPTTNEKLFF. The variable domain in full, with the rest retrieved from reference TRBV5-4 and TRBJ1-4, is ETGVTQSPTHLIKTRGQQVTLRCSSQSGHNTVSWYQQALGQGPQFIFQYYREEENGRGNFPPRFSGLQFPNYSSELNVNALELDDSALYLCASSLQGPTTNEKLFFGSGTQLSVL.

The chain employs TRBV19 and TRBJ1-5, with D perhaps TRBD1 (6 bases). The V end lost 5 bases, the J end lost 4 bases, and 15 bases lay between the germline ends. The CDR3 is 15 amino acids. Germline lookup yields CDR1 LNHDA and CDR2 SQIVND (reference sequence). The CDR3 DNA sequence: TGTGCCAGTAGTCATCCGGGACACCTAAATCAGCCCCAGCATTTT. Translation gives CASSHPGHLNQPQHF.

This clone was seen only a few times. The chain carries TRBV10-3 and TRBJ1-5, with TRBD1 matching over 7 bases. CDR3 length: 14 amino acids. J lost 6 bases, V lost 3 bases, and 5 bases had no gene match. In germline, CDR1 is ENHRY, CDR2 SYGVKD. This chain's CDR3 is CAISEQGRGQPQHF. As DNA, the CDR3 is TGTGCCATCAGTGAACAGGGGAGAGGTCAGCCCCAGCATTTT.

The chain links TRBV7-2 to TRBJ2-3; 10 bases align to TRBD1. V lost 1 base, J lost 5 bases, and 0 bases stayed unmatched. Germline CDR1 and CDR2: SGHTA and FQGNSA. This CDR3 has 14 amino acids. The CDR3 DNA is TGTGCCAGCAGCTTAGGGGACAGGGGAGATACGCAGTATTTT. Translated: CASSLGDRGDTQYF.

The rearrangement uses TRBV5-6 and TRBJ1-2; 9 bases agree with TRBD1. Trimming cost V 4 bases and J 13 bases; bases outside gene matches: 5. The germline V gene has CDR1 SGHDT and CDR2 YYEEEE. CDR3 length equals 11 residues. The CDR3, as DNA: TGTGCCAGCAGCCGGGACAGGGTCCTCACCTTC. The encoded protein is CASSRDRVLTF.

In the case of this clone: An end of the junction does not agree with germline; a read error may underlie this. The CDR3 DNA follows: TGTGCCAGTAGGATAGCGGGAGGCTATTACAATGAGCAGTTCTTC. Protein: CASRIAGGYYNEQFF. V and J are TRBV19 and TRBJ2-1; 10 bases are a match to TRBD2. Per germline, CDR1 LNHDA and CDR2 SQIVND (reference sequence). CDR3 length: 15 amino acids.

The CDR3, as DNA: TGTGCCAGCAGCCCGATAGCGGGAATTGTCGACGAGCAGTACTTC. This translates into CASSPIAGIVDEQYF. The V and J genes are TRBV4-2 and TRBJ2-7, with 8 bases that match TRBD2. Germline CDR1 reads LGHNA; CDR2 reads YNFKEQ. This CDR3 region has 15 residues. The ends lost 4 bases at V and 5 bases at J; junction bases unmatched: 10.

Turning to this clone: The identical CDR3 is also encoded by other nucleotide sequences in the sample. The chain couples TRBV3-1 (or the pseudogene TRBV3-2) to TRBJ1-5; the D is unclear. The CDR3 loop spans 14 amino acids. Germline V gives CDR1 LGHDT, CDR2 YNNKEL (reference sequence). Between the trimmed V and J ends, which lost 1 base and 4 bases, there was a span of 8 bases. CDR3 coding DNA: TGTGCCAGCAGCCAAGGGACGGGAAATCAGCCCCAGCATTTT. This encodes CASSQGTGNQPQHF.

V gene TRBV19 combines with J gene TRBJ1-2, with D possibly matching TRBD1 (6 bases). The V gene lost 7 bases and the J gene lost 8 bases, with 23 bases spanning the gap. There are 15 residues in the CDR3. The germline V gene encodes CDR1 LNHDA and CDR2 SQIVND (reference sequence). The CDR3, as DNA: TGTGCCAGTACCCCAGCCGGGACACCTCAACTGGGCTACACCTTC. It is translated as CASTPAGTPQLGYTF.